This T cell receptor beta chain was captured by sequencing in a study of human T cells and chemical hapten exposure. Study-level information: Sensitization involved placing 2% DPC onto an approximately 2 cm by approximately 2 cm region of upper inner arm skin.

Comments on this clonotype: The junction departs from germline at one end; a sequencing error may be responsible.

Time point in this sample: patch test 2, 6 weeks after DPC sensitization. Documented treatment: therapeutic diphenylcyclopropenone sensitization with weekly scalp DPC. Donation of samples came from alopecia patients who were 18 to 70 years old and suitable for DPC. One entry per CDR3 protein, called by TCRdb with MiXCR from the RACE reads. The sample has around 82,000 distinct CDR3 sequences, 6.5% to 8% seen once. The sequence came from a woman aged 25 to 39 with alopecia areata. Some clones in this sample may be carry-over from other donors' samples. The sequenced sample was whole blood, obtained in connection with sensitization to the hapten diphenylcyclopropenone (DPC).

CDR3 loop: CASSLGRINEKLVF. The CDR3 DNA sequence: TGCGCCAGCAGCTTGGGACGGATTAATGAAAAACTGGTTTTT. The V gene is TRBV5-1, the J gene TRBJ1-4; no firm D call. Looked up from germline, CDR1 is SGHRS and CDR2 is YFSETQ. This CDR3 region has 14 residues. The complete variable domain, with remaining parts taken from reference TRBV5-1 and TRBJ1-4, reads KAGVTQTPRYLIKTRGQQVTLSCSPISGHRSVSWYQQTPGQGLQFLFEYFSETQRNKGNFPGRFSGRQFSNSRSEMNVSTLELGDSALYLCASSLGRINEKLVFGSGTQLSVL.